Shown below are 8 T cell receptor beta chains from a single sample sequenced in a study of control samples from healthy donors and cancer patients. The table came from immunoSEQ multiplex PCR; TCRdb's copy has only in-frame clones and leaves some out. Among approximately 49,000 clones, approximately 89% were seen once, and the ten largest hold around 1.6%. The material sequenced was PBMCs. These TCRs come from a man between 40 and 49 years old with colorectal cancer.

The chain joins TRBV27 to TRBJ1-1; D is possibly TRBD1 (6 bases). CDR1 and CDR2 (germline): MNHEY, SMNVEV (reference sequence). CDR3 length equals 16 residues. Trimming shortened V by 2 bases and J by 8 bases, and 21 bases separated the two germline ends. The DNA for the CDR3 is TGTGCCAGCAGTTTAATTGGGGCAGGGCCGGGGGCCGAAGCTTTCTTT. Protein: CASSLIGAGPGAEAFF.

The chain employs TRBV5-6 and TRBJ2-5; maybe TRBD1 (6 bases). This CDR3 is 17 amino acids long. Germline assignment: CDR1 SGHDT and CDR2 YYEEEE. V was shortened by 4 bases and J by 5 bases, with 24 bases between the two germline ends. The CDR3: CASSLLGARGSLETQYF. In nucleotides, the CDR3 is TGTGCCAGCAGCCTTCTTGGGGCCAGGGGCAGTCTGGAGACCCAGTACTTC. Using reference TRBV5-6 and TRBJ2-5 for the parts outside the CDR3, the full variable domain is DAGVTQSPTHLIKTRGQQVTLRCSPKSGHDTVSWYQQALGQGPQFIFQYYEEEERQRGNFPDRFSGHQFPNYSSELNVNALLLGDSALYLCASSLLGARGSLETQYFGPGTRLLVL.

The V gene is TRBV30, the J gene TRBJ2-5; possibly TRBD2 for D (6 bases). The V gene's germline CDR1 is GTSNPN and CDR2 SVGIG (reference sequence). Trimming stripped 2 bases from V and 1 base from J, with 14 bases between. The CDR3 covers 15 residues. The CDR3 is CAWSPPGLLQETQYF. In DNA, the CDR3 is TGTGCCTGGAGTCCCCCGGGACTTCTCCAAGAGACCCAGTACTTC.

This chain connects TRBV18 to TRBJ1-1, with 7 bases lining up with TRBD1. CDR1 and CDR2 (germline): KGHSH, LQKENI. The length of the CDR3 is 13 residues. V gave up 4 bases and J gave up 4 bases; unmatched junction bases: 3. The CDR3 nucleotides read TGTGCCAGCTCACGGCAGGGGGGCACTGAAGCTTTCTTT. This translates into CASSRQGGTEAFF.

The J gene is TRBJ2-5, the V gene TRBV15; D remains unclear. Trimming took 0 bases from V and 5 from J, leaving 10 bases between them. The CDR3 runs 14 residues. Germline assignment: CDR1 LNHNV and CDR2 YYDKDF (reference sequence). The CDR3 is CATSRDRARETQYF. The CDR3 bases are TGTGCCACCAGCAGAGATCGGGCTCGGGAGACCCAGTACTTC.

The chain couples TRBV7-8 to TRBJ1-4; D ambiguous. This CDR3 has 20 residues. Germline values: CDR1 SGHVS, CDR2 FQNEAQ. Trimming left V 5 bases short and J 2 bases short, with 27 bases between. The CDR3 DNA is TGTGCCAGCAGCGACCCCTATTCCAACACCGTTTCTTCGACTAATGAAAAACTGTTTTTT. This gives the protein CASSDPYSNTVSSTNEKLFF.

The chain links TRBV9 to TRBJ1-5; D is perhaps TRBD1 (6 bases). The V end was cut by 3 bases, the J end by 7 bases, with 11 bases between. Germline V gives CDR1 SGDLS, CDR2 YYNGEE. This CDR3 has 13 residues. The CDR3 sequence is CASSEEGGQPQHF. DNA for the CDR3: TGTGCCAGCAGCGAGGAGGGGGGGCAGCCCCAGCATTTT.

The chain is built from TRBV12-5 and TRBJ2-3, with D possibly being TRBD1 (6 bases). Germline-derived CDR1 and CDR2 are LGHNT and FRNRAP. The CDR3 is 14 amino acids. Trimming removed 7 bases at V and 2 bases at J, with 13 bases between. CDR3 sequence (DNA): TGTGCTAGTGCGACAGGTCTACTCACAGATACGCAGTATTTT. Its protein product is CASATGLLTDTQYF.